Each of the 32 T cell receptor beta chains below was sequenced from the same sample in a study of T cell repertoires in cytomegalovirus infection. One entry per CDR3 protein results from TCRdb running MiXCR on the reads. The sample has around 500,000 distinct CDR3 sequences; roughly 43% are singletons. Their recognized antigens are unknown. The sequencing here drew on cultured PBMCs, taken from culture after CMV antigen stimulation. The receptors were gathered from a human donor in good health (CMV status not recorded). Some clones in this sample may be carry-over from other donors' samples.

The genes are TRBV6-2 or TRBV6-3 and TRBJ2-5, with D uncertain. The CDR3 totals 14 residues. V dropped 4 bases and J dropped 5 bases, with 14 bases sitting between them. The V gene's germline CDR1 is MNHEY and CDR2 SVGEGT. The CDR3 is CASSLTSLSETQYF. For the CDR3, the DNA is TGTGCCAGCAGTTTGACCTCCCTCTCGGAGACCCAGTACTTC.

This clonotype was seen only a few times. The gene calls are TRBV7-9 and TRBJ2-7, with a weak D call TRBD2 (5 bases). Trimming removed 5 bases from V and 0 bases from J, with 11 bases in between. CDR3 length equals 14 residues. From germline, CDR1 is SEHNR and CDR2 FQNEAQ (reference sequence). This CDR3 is CASSQSGLSYEQYF. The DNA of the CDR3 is TGTGCCAGCAGCCAAAGCGGACTCTCCTACGAGCAGTACTTC.

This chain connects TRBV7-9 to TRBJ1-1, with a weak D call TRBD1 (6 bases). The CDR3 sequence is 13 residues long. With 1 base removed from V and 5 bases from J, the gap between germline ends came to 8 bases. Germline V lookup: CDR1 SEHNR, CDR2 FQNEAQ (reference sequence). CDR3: CASSLEQGTEAFF. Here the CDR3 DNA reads TGTGCCAGCAGCTTAGAGCAGGGGACTGAAGCTTTCTTT. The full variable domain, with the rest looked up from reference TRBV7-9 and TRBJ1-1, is DTGVSQNPRHKITKRGQNVTFRCDPISEHNRLYWYRQTLGQGPEFLTYFQNEAQLEKSRLLSDRFSAERPKGSFSTLEIQRTEQGDSAMYLCASSLEQGTEAFFGQGTRLTVV.

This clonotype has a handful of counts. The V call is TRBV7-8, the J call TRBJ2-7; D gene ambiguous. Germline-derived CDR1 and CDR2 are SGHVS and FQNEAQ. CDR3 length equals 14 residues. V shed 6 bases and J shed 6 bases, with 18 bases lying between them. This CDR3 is CASSIRALRREQYF. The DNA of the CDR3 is TGTGCCAGCAGTATCCGGGCCTTACGGCGCGAGCAGTACTTC.

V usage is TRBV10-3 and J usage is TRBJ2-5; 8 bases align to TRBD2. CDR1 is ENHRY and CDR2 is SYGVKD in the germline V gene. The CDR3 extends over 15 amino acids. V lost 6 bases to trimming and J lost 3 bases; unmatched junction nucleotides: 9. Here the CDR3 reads CAISSSSGLKETQYF. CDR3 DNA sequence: TGTGCCATCAGCTCATCTAGCGGGCTAAAAGAGACCCAGTACTTC.

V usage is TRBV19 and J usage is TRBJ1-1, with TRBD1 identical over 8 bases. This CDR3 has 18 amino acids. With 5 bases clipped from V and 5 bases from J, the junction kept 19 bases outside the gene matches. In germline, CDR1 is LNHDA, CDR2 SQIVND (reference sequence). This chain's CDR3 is CASSPHPGQGLGQTEAFF. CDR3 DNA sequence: TGTGCCAGTAGTCCACACCCCGGACAGGGACTCGGGCAGACTGAAGCTTTCTTT.

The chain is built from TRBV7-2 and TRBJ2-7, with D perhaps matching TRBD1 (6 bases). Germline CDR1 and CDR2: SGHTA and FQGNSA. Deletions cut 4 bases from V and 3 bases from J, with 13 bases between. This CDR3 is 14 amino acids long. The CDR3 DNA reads TGTGCCAGCAGCTCTCGTCAGGGGTTCTACGAGCAGTACTTC. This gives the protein CASSSRQGFYEQYF.

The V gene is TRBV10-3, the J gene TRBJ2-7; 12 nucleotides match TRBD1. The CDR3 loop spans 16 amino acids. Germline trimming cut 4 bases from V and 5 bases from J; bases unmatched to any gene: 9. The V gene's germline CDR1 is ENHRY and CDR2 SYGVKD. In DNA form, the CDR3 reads TGTGCCATCAGTGGGTCACCGGGACAGGGGGCCCACGAGCAGTACTTC. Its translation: CAISGSPGQGAHEQYF.

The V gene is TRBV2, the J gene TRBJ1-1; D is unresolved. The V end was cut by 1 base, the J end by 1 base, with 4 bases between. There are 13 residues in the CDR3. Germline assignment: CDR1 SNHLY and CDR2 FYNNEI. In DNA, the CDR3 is TGTGCCAGCAGTGAAGTGGAGAACACTGAAGCTTTCTTT. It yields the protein CASSEVENTEAFF.

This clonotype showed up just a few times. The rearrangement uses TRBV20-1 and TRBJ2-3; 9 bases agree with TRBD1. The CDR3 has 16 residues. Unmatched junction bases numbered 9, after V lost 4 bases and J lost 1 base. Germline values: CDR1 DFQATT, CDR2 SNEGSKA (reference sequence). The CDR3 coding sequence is TGCAGTGCTAATCGGGACAGGGAGGTTGGCACAGATACGCAGTATTTT. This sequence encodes CSANRDREVGTDTQYF.

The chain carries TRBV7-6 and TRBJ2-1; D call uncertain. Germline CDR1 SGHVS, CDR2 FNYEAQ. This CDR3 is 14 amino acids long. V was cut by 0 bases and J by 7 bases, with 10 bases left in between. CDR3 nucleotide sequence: TGTGCCAGCAGCTTAGCTTCCAGCGATAATGAGCAGTTCTTC. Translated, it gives CASSLASSDNEQFF.

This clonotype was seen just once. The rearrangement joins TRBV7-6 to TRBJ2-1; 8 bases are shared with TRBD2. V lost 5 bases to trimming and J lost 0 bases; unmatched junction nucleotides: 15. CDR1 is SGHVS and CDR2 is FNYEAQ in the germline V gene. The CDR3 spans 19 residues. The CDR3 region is CASSPRTGTRPTSYNEQFF. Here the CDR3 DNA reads TGTGCCAGCAGCCCACGAACCGGGACTAGACCAACCTCCTACAATGAGCAGTTCTTC.

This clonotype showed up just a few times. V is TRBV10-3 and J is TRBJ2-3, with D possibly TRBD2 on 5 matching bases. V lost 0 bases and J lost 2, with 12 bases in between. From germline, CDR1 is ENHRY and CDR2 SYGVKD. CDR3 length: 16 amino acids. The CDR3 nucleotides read TGTGCCATCAGTGAGTCGGCTAGCAGCTACACAGATACGCAGTATTTT. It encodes CAISESASSYTDTQYF.

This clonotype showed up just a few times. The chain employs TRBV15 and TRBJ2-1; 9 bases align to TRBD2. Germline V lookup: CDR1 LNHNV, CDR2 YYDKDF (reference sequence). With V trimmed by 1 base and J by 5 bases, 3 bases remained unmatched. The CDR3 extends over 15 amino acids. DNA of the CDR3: TGTGCCACCAGCAGAGGTCGACTAGCGGACAATGAGCAGTTCTTC. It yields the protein CATSRGRLADNEQFF.

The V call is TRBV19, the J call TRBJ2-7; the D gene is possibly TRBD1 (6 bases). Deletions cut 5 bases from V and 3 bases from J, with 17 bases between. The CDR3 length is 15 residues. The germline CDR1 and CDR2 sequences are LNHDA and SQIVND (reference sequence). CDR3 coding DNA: TGTGCCAGTAGTCCGGACCCGAGGGGGATCTACGAGCAGTACTTC. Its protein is CASSPDPRGIYEQYF.

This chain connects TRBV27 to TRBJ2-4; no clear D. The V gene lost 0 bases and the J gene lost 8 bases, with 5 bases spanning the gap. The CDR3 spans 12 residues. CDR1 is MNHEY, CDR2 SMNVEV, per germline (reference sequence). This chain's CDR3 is CASSLSGDIQYF. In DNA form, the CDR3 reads TGTGCCAGCAGTTTATCTGGGGACATTCAGTACTTC.

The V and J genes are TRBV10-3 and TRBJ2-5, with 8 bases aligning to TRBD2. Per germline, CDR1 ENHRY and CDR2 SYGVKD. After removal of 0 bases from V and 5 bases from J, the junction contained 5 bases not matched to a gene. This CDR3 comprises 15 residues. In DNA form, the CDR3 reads TGTGCCATCAGTGAGTCATCTGCGGGGGGTGAGACCCAGTACTTC. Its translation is CAISESSAGGETQYF.

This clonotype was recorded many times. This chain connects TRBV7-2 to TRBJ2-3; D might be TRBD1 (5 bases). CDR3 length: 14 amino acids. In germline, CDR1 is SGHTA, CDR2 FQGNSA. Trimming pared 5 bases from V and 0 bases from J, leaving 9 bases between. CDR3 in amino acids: CASSPDRSTDTQYF. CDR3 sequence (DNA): TGTGCCAGCAGCCCAGACAGAAGCACAGATACGCAGTATTTT.

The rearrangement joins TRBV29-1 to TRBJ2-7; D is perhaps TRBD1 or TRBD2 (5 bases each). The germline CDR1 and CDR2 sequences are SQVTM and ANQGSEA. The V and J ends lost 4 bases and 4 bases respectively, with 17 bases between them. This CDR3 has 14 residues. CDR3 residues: CSVGGGEGIYEQYF. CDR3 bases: TGCAGCGTTGGTGGGGGAGAGGGGATTTACGAGCAGTACTTC.

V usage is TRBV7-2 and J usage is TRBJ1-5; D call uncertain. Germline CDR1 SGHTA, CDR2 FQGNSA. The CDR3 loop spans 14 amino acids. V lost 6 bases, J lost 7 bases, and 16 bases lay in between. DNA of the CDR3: TGTGCCAGCAGTAGGTCGGGGAGCGGCCAGCCCCAGCATTTT. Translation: CASSRSGSGQPQHF.

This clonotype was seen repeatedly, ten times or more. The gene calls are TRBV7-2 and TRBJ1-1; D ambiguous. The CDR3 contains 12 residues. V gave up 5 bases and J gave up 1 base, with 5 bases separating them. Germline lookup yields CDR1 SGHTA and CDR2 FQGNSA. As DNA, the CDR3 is TGTGCCAGCAGCCGACAGAACACTGAAGCTTTCTTT. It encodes CASSRQNTEAFF.

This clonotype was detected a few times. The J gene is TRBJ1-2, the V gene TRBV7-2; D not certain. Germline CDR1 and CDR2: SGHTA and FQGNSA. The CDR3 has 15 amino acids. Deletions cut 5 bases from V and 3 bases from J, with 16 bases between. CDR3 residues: CASSSGLVGYYGYTF. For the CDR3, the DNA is TGTGCCAGCAGCAGTGGTCTAGTAGGTTACTATGGCTACACCTTC.

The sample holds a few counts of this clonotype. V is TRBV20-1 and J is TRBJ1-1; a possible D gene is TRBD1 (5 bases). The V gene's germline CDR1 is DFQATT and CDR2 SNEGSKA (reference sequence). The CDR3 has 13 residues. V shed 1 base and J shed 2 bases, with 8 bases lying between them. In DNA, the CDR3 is TGCAGTGCTAGAGCGGGGCTTAACACTGAAGCTTTCTTT. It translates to CSARAGLNTEAFF.

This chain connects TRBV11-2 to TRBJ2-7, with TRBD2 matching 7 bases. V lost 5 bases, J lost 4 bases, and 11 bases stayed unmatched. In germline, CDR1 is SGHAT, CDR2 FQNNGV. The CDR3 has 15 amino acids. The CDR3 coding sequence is TGTGCCAGCAGCCTCCGCCGGGACTATTCTTACGAGCAGTACTTC. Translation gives CASSLRRDYSYEQYF. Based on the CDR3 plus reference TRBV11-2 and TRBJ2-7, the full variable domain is EAGVAQSPRYKIIEKRQSVAFWCNPISGHATLYWYQQILGQGPKLLIQFQNNGVVDDSQLPKDRFSAERLKGVDSTLKIQPAKLEDSAVYLCASSLRRDYSYEQYFGPGTRLTVT.

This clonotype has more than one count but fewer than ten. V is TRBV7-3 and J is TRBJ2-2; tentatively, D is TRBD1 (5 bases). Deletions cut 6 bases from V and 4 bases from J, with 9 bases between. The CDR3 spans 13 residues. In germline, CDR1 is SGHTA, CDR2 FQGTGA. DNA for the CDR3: TGTGCCAGCAGGTCCCAGGGCACCGGGGAGCTGTTTTTT. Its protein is CASRSQGTGELFF.

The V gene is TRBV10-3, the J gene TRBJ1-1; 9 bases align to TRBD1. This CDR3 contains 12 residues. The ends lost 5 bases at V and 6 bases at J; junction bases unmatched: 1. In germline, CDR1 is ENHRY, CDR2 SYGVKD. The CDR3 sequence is CAISRQGAEAFF. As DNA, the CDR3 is TGTGCCATCAGTAGACAGGGGGCTGAAGCTTTCTTT.

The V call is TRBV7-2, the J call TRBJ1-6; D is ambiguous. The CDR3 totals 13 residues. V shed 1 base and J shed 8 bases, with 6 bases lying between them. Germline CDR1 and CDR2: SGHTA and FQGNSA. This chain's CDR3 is CASSLEGHSPLHF. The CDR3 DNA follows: TGTGCCAGCAGCTTAGAGGGCCATTCACCCCTCCACTTT.

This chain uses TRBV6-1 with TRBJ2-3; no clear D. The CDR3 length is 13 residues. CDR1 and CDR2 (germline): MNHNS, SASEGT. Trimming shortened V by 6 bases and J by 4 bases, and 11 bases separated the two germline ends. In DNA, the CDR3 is TGTGCCAGCAGACGTGGGATTTCAGATACGCAGTATTTT. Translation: CASRRGISDTQYF.

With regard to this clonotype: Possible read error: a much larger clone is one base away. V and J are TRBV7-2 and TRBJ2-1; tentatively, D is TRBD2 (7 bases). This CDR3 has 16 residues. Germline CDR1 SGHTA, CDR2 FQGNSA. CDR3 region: CASSLKAGASYNERFF. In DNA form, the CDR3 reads TGTGCCAGCAGCTTAAAGGCGGGGGCCTCCTACAATGAGCGGTTCTTC.

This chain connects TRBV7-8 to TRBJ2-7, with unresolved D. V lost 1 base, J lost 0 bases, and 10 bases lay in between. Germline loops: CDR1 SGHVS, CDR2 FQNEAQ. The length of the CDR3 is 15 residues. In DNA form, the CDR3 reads TGTGCCAGCAGCTTAGTGACCCGCCTCTCCTACGAGCAGTACTTC. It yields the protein CASSLVTRLSYEQYF.

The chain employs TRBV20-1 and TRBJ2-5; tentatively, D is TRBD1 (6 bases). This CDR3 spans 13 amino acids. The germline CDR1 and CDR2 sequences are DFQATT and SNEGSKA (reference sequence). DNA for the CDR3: TGCAGAGCCCAAAGGGACACACGGGAGACCCAGTACTTC. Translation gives CRAQRDTRETQYF.

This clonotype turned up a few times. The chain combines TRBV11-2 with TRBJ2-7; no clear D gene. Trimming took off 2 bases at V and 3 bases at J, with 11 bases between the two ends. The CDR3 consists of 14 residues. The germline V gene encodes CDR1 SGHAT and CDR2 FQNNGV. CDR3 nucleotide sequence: TGTGCCAGCAGCTTAAGAGTAATCGGCTACGAGCAGTACTTC. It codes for CASSLRVIGYEQYF.